One TCR beta chain is described in this entry. The target antigen is unknown. This sample was included in a study of a mutant IDH1 vaccine in newly diagnosed glioma. Overall study context: Sex distribution of treated patients was about 62% male and about 38% female; mean age was about 41 years. Former treatment meant radiotherapy, temozolomide, or both; the majority had gotten both.

Whole-study findings and limits: Pseudoprogression showed no apparent link to changes in top peripheral T cell clonotypes.

Stated time point: baseline, week 1 (first vaccination visit). Treatment defined: pre-vaccination baseline after standard-of-care therapy. V was shortened by 5 bases and J by 0 bases, with 7 bases between the two germline ends. The CDR3 totals 13 residues. The germline gives CDR1 LGHNA, CDR2 YSLEER. The data were produced by immunoSEQ multiplex PCR, yet TCRdb's version contains in-frame clones alone and is incomplete. Here the sample spans roughly 41,000 clones, roughly 92% being singletons. This chain uses TRBV4-3 with TRBJ1-1; no reliable D call. The sample in question was PBMCs, obtained from a glioma patient treated with radiotherapy, temozolomide or both. This clonotype was sampled from a man between 18 and 35 years old with glioma. The CDR3 region is CASSFGLNTEAFF. The CDR3 DNA reads TGCGCCAGCAGCTTTGGACTGAACACTGAAGCTTTCTTT.